This T cell receptor (beta chain) was identified during a study of early T cells in non-severe SARS-CoV-2 infection (dated by TCRdb to the early 2020s). With regard to the full study: TCR sequencing used bulk RNA from unsorted whole blood, so alpha and beta chains could not be paired. Study-wide findings and limitations: VDJdb matching was skewed toward anti-spike CD8 responses and likely underestimated virus-specific expansions by missing private and CD4 specificities.

The receptor library was made with 5' RACE. The sample was run on a NextSeq 500. To correct for sequencing error and PCR bias, the TCR library protocol tagged individual cDNA molecules with unique molecular identifiers. Both TCR alpha and beta chains were sequenced, and tight co-correlation was observed between alpha and beta sequence abundances in each sample. From the authors' description of their analysis: V gene, J gene and CDR3 annotation of TCR sequences was performed with Decombinator V4. TCRs were defined as expanded if a significant change between any two time points was detected under a Poisson model with p below 0.0001. TCR abundances were normalised to the total number of TCRs sequenced per sample and expressed as counts per million. TRAV1-2 paired with TRAJ12, TRAJ20 or TRAJ33 defined MAIT TCRs, while TRAV10 paired with TRAJ18 defined iNKT TCRs. VDJdb, accessed on 1 November 2021, was searched for TCRs annotated for CMV, EBV and SARS-CoV-2, and TCRs annotated for more than one antigen were excluded. The public reads were reprocessed in TCRdb via fastp at Q25 and MiXCR, keeping in-frame beta chains. Each record represents a unique CDR3 protein, reported with the most common genes and DNA among its rows. TCRdb, rather than the study authors, made the V and J calls. This sample holds some 36,000 distinct CDR3 sequences; roughly 6% were observed only once. 5.9% of the sample comes from the top ten.

There are 13 amino acids in the CDR3, from cysteine to phenylalanine inclusive. Just the 39-base CDR3 DNA is kept, in frame starting at base 1. CDR1 and CDR2 are drawn from the germline V gene (reference sequence): LNHDA, SQIVND. The junction carries 13 bases between V and J, which are trimmed by 5 bases and 8 bases respectively. This clonotype was recorded at least ten times. No cognate antigen has been identified for it. One base away there is no much larger clone; base qualities are not given. This was a case-control study nested in a cohort of healthcare workers in London, UK, who had nasopharyngeal swab PCR tests and blood samples taken every week. Healthcare workers were recruited between 23 and 31 March 2020, during the week of the UK lockdown, and were followed weekly for up to roughly 16 weeks.

Sequencing input: whole blood. The V gene is TRBV19 and the J gene is TRBJ2-1, with the D gene call left open. This receptor was taken from an adult who was a healthcare worker with PCR-confirmed SARS-CoV-2 infection or an uninfected control (not recorded which). The CDR3 here reads CASSSPPIDEQFF. At the DNA level, the sequence is TGTGCCAGTAGTTCCCCCCCCATCGATGAGCAGTTCTTC.